Below are 8 T cell receptor beta chains sequenced from a single sample in a study of cytomegalovirus exposure and HLA in healthy donors. PCR was performed using 60 Vbeta and 13 Jbeta primers. Sequencing used immunoSEQ multiplex PCR; TCRdb keeps in-frame clones, though not all of them. This sample lists 45,000 to 55,000 clones; its ten largest clones have roughly a quarter. Specimen: PBMCs. The receptor set was obtained from a man in his forties in good health and CMV-seropositive.

This rearrangement joins TRBV10-3 to TRBJ1-1, with 9 bases that match TRBD1. The CDR3 is made up of 12 amino acids. From germline, CDR1 is ENHRY and CDR2 SYGVKD. Unmatched junction bases numbered 5, after V lost 7 bases and J lost 8 bases. The CDR3 here is CAIMPGQGEAFF. The DNA for the CDR3 is TGTGCCATCATGCCGGGACAGGGAGAAGCTTTCTTT.

V gene TRBV4-2 combines with J gene TRBJ2-7, with 7 bases aligning to TRBD2. This CDR3 has 17 amino acids. Germline V gives CDR1 LGHNA, CDR2 YNFKEQ. J was trimmed by 5 bases and V by 0 bases; bases with no gene match: 13. CDR3 protein: CASSQDFHSHGGDEQYF. In DNA form, the CDR3 reads TGTGCCAGCAGCCAAGATTTTCACTCCCATGGGGGGGACGAGCAGTACTTC.

The chain couples TRBV30 to TRBJ2-7, with 7 bases matching TRBD1. The V segment lost 4 bases and the J segment 2 bases; nucleotides outside the gene matches: 8. Germline CDR1 reads GTSNPN; CDR2 reads SVGIG (reference sequence). This CDR3 has 14 amino acids. CDR3 protein: CAWTRDSDAYEQYF. CDR3 bases: TGTGCCTGGACACGGGACAGCGACGCCTACGAGCAGTACTTC.

V gene TRBV4-1 combines with J gene TRBJ2-2, with unresolved D. The V and J ends lost 3 bases and 3 bases respectively, with 8 bases between them. This CDR3 is built from 14 residues. Germline V gives CDR1 MGHRA, CDR2 YSYEKL. Here the CDR3 reads CASSQSLHTGELFF. For the CDR3, the DNA is TGCGCCAGCAGCCAGTCCCTTCACACCGGGGAGCTGTTTTTT.

The chain uses TRBV5-1 and TRBJ2-1; TRBD2 matches 10 bases. The CDR3 totals 16 residues. Losses at the gene ends were 0 bases for V and 6 bases for J; bases not matched to a gene: 6. In germline, CDR1 is SGHRS, CDR2 YFSETQ. The DNA for the CDR3 is TGCGCCAGCAGCTTGGGCGGGACTAGCGTTGTCAATGAGCAGTTCTTC. Its translation: CASSLGGTSVVNEQFF.

The V call is TRBV19, the J call TRBJ2-7; 8 bases are shared with TRBD1. The germline gives CDR1 LNHDA, CDR2 SQIVND (reference sequence). The CDR3 sequence is 16 residues long. The junction had 14 bases not matched to a gene; V was cut back by 5 bases and J by 5 bases. The CDR3: CASSFTAGGAEDEQYF. CDR3 bases: TGTGCCAGTAGTTTCACGGCAGGGGGCGCAGAAGACGAGCAGTACTTC.

The chain has TRBV18 and TRBJ2-7, with TRBD1 matching 10 bases. Germline values: CDR1 KGHSH, CDR2 LQKENI. The length of the CDR3 is 17 residues. The V segment lost 5 bases and the J segment 2 bases; nucleotides outside the gene matches: 12. CDR3 sequence reads: CASSGDRGLFAAYEQYF. The CDR3 nucleotides are TGTGCCAGCTCAGGGGACAGGGGACTATTCGCGGCCTACGAGCAGTACTTC.

The V and J genes are TRBV7-9 and TRBJ2-7, with unresolved D. The ends were cut back, 3 bases at V and 2 bases at J, with 17 bases in the middle. The length of the CDR3 is 16 residues. Germline CDR1 and CDR2: SEHNR and FQNEAQ (reference sequence). CDR3 nucleotides: TGTGCCAGCAGCTTGCTCGTGATTGGAGAAACCTACGAGCAGTACTTC. Translating gives CASSLLVIGETYEQYF.